This T cell receptor (beta chain) was identified during a study of beta chain features in type 1 diabetes (dated by TCRdb to 2016 to 2018). As for the study more broadly: No differences in mean age, gender distribution, total cell number or subset yield were found between patients and healthy donors. Regulatory and stem cell-like memory subsets were obtained from only 8 patients and roughly 8 healthy donors, while naive and central memory subsets were obtained from all 28 donors. A total of 85 million to 140 million sorted cells were examined across all samples, and a strong correlation was observed between cell number per subset and RNA yield. The study compared TCRB repertoires of sorted circulating CD4+ T cell subsets between recently diagnosed type 1 diabetes patients and matched healthy donors. General findings and caveats noted by the study authors: At VDJ recombination sites, patients with type 1 diabetes made fewer insertions and deleted more nucleotides, a pattern implying thymic rearrangement abnormalities. PCR might favor shorter templates, but patient and control samples were amplified and corrected together, so any skew would affect both groups equally. The naive, central memory and regulatory TCRB repertoires appeared to resemble one another more closely among patients than among healthy donors. HLA sub-analyses involved small numbers of individuals, so any influence of HLA type on TCRB rearrangement remained unresolved. In all four CD4+ subsets, TCRB CDR3 length was moderately but significantly shorter in type 1 diabetes patients. Sequencing cDNA rather than genomic DNA could over-represent highly expressing activated cells, although activation and CD3 levels did not differ between groups.

Each donor gave one peripheral blood draw, approximately 0.11 L on average, collected into heparinised tubes. A BD FACSAria II and a panel including CD45RO, CCR7, CD25, CD127, CD95 and CD27 were used to sort naive, central memory, regulatory and stem cell-like memory CD4+ T cells. Purity was above 95% for every sorted population. PBMCs were isolated right away by Lymphoprep density gradient centrifugation and were stained directly, without culture. Samples were stained and sorted in pairs, with one healthy donor and one patient per experiment, so that batch effects were minimized. The entire amount of isolated RNA was reverse transcribed using the High Capacity cDNA Reverse Transcription Kit, so the sequenced TCRB transcripts were expressed ones. Stem cell-like memory T cell samples underwent survey-depth immunoSEQ sequencing, averaging roughly 1 million total reads per sample. Sorted cells were lysed in RLT buffer and RNA was extracted with DNase-treated RNeasy Micro or Mini kits, depending on cell number. To prevent cross-contamination, each cell subset was processed individually, whereas patient and healthy donor samples were processed jointly. Using the immunoSEQ multiplex PCR, TCRB sequences were amplified from cDNA into 87-bp fragments spanning the CDR3 region. The amplicons were sequenced using the Illumina HiSeq platform. In the original analysis: PCR bias was corrected computationally using synthetic template baselines, and reads within Hamming distance 2 were collapsed, with unmergeable singletons discarded. Reads were aligned to IMGT to assign V, D and J genes, CDR3 length, and insertions or deletions at six rearrangement sites. Within each subset, clonotype counts were normalized to the number of sorted cells before true diversity and Gini coefficients were calculated with the tcR R package. Repertoire sharing was quantified using the overlap coefficient calculated on TCRB nucleotide sequences. The source is immuneACCESS, and TCRdb retained only in-frame sequences with V and J called. Part of the clones is not carried over; for the studies checked, unresolved V genes explain less than half of this, and the remainder is unexplained. V, J and clone size derive from that table, while D and trimming were established from the DNA sequence. The sample table contains 40,000 to 65,000 clones; only one count was recorded for about 60% of them. Under 0.35% of the sample rests with the top ten.

A remark on this clone: Its antigen target is currently unknown. No base quality values were provided; no much bigger clone lies one nucleotide off.

The CDR3 has 14 amino acids, counting the end cysteine and phenylalanine. Of all the DNA, just the CDR3 is kept, 42 bases in frame from base 1. V lost 1 base and J lost 5 bases; the stretch between them is 11 bases long. The germline V gene gives CDR1 as MDHEN and CDR2 as SYDVKM. The receptor was derived from a woman aged 25 to 39 with type 1 diabetes. The chain is encoded by TRBV28 joined to TRBJ2-5; there is no confident call for the D gene. Material: stem cell memory CD4+ T cells from blood. The cell subset or site label of this sample denotes: stem cell-like memory CD4+ T cells. CDR3 loop: CASSLFNGWETQYF. The DNA sequence reads TGTGCCAGCAGTTTATTCAACGGGTGGGAGACCCAGTACTTC.